The present entry profiles one T cell receptor beta chain with its context. What it binds is unknown. These data come from a study of tumor-infiltrating lymphocytes in primary liver carcinoma. The wider study: Patients, male and female, were 30 to 69 years old.

Germline DNA was extracted alongside blood RNA, which was obtained from unsorted whole blood. Study results and caveats: Lesser overlap characterized tumor-adjacent and tumor-blood pairs relative to tumor region pairs. Samples were bulk unsorted, so CD4+ and CD8+ repertoires were not compared.

The CDR3 consists of 16 residues. The trim removed 7 bases at V and 6 bases at J, leaving 14 bases unmatched. Germline V gene data show CDR1 as SGHAT and CDR2 as FQNNGV. A primer matching the constant region was used to make TCR beta cDNA from around 460 ng of total RNA. Slightly modified ARM-PCR with three nested multiplex PCR rounds yielded TCR beta libraries. Investigators reported that the first two PCR rounds, at roughly 10 cycles each, used TRBV1-TRBV30 forward primers with a C-beta reverse primer. From the multiplex PCR reads, TCRdb called clonotypes with MiXCR, one entry per CDR3 protein. The data contain about 320,000 distinct CDR3 sequences, approximately 65% of them seen just once; the ten biggest clones take up roughly 9%.

Sequencing was performed on peripheral blood. The V call is TRBV11-2, the J call TRBJ2-2, with 7 positions matching TRBD2. This clonotype originated in a man in his forties with primary liver carcinoma and hepatitis B virus infection. CDR3 sequence: CASNQLAGGRPGELFF. In DNA form, the CDR3 reads TGTGCCAGCAACCAGTTAGCGGGTGGCCGGCCCGGGGAGCTGTTTTTT.